A selection of T cell receptor beta chains follows, all from one sample in a study of CD8 T cells in Susac syndrome. TCRdb re-derived calls from the immunoSEQ multiplex PCR reads in MiXCR, one entry per CDR3 protein. The data contain 200,000 to 300,000 distinct CDR3 sequences, over 85% of them singletons. The sample consisted of CD4+ T cells from PBMCs. These receptors were collected from a human donor with multiple sclerosis. Both conserved end residues are part of each CDR3. The order of the fields is D gene, V gene, clone size, J gene, CDR3 protein, CDR3 DNA. The D gene is left open where the match is weak. Not all rows give a size; the values are once, few, many and, for expanded clones, a class.

TRBD2	TRBV18	.	TRBJ2-1	CASSRSGNNEQFF	TGTGCCAGCTCAAGGAGCGGGAACAATGAGCAGTTCTTC
.	TRBV6-5	few	TRBJ1-1	CASSYRGGTEAFF	TGTGCCAGCAGTTACAGGGGTGGCACTGAAGCTTTCTTT
.	TRBV2	.	TRBJ1-5	CASIGGRGDQPQHF	TGTGCCAGCATCGGGGGACGGGGGGATCAGCCCCAGCATTTT
.	TRBV2	once	TRBJ1-5	CASSLIQGSQHF	TGTGCCAGCAGCCTTATACAGGGTTCCCAGCATTTT
.	TRBV6-5	.	TRBJ1-1	CASSSKGFATEAFF	TGTGCCAGCAGTTCCAAGGGGTTCGCCACTGAAGCTTTCTTT
.	TRBV11-2	.	TRBJ1-3	CASSPKQGSGNTIYF	TGTGCCAGCAGCCCAAAGCAGGGCTCTGGAAACACCATATATTTT
.	TRBV18	.	TRBJ2-3	CASSHPPTDTQYF	TGTGCCAGCTCACACCCGCCCACAGATACGCAGTATTTT
.	TRBV7-9	once	TRBJ2-1	CASSASRDILNEQFF	TGTGCCAGCAGCGCCTCCCGGGACATCCTCAATGAGCAGTTCTTC
TRBD2	TRBV5-8	few	TRBJ2-1	CASSLATSGAYNEQFF	TGTGCCAGCAGCTTGGCCACTAGCGGGGCGTACAATGAGCAGTTCTTC
.	TRBV6-6	.	TRBJ2-3	CASNQGEAGTDTQYF	TGTGCCAGCAATCAGGGAGAGGCAGGCACAGATACGCAGTATTTT
.	TRBV29-1	.	TRBJ1-1	CSVEKTRDQAFF	TGCAGCGTTGAAAAAACGAGAGACCAAGCTTTCTTT
.	TRBV4-1	.	TRBJ1-2	CASSQVVPGRDYGYTF	TGCGCCAGCAGCCAAGTGGTTCCGGGACGTGACTATGGCTACACCTTC
TRBD1	TRBV5-4	.	TRBJ1-3	CASSSWTGSNTIYF	TGTGCCAGCAGCTCTTGGACAGGTTCGAACACCATATATTTT
TRBD2	TRBV5-6	.	TRBJ2-7	CASSSRPSGFYEQYF	TGTGCCAGCAGCTCTAGGCCTAGCGGCTTCTACGAGCAGTACTTC
TRBD2	TRBV3-1	.	TRBJ2-3	CASSRRGGGADTQYF	TGTGCCAGCAGCCGCCGCGGGGGAGGTGCAGATACGCAGTATTTT
.	TRBV6-5	.	TRBJ1-2	CASRFGDYGYTF	TGTGCCAGCAGGTTCGGAGACTATGGCTACACCTTC
TRBD2	TRBV24-1	.	TRBJ2-1	CATSDGTSETMSRFF	TGTGCCACCAGTGACGGGACTAGCGAAACTATGTCGCGGTTCTTC
TRBD1	TRBV3-1	.	TRBJ1-1	CASSRKDRGGEAFF	TGTGCCAGCAGCCGAAAGGACAGGGGCGGTGAAGCTTTCTTT
.	TRBV12-3/TRBV12-4	once	TRBJ2-4	CASSFVPAAKNIQYF	TGTGCCAGCAGTTTCGTACCCGCGGCCAAAAACATTCAGTACTTC
.	TRBV3-1	.	TRBJ1-6	CASSLKAGEGSPLHF	TGTGCCAGCAGCCTCAAGGCAGGAGAGGGTTCACCCCTCCACTTT
TRBD1	TRBV7-9	.	TRBJ2-5	CASSHPTGGETQYF	TGTGCCAGCAGCCACCCTACAGGGGGAGAGACCCAGTACTTC
.	TRBV3-1	.	TRBJ2-7	CASTRGDPGEQYF	TGTGCCAGCACGCGTGGGGATCCAGGGGAGCAGTACTTC
.	TRBV6-2/TRBV6-3	once	TRBJ2-7	CASSSFGGGNSYEQYF	TGTGCCAGCAGTTCCTTTGGCGGCGGAAACTCCTACGAGCAGTACTTC
.	TRBV12-5	.	TRBJ2-1	CASGLENEQFF	TGTGCTAGTGGTCTCGAAAATGAGCAGTTCTTC
TRBD1	TRBV7-3	.	TRBJ2-7	CASTPNGDSSYEQYF	TGTGCCAGCACTCCCAACGGGGACAGTTCCTACGAGCAGTACTTC
TRBD2	TRBV4-1	once	TRBJ2-6	CASSHGGYSGANVLTF	TGCGCCAGCAGCCACGGGGGGTACAGTGGGGCCAACGTCCTGACTTTC
.	TRBV29-1	.	TRBJ2-3	CSVEIGGGDTQYF	TGCAGCGTTGAAATAGGGGGAGGAGATACGCAGTATTTT
TRBD1	TRBV23-1	.	TRBJ1-5	CASSQPTGSHQPQHF	TGCGCCAGCAGTCAGCCGACAGGGTCCCATCAGCCCCAGCATTTT
.	TRBV30	.	TRBJ2-3	CAWSPQEHATQYF	TGTGCCTGGAGCCCGCAAGAACACGCTACGCAGTATTTT